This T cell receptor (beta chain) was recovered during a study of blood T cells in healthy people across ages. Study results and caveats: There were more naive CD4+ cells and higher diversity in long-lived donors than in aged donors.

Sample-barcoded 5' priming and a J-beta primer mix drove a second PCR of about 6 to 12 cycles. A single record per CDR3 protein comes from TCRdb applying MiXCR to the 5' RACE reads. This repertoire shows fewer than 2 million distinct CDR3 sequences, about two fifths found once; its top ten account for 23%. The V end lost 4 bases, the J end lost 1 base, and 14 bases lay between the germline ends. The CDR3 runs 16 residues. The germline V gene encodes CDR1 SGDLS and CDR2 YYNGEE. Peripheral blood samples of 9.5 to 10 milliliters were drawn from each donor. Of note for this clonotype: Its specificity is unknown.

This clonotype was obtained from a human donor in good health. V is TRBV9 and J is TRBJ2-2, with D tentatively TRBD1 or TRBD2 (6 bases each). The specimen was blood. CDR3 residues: CASSLRGDENTGELFF. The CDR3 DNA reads TGTGCCAGCAGCTTGAGGGGGGACGAGAACACCGGGGAGCTGTTTTTT.